The rows below give T cell receptor beta chains drawn from one sample of a study of post-analysis software for immune sequencing data. MiXCR was run by TCRdb on the PCR reads, yielding one entry per CDR3 protein. The sample includes some 500,000 distinct CDR3 sequences, around 40% of them seen just once. Sequenced material: blood. All receptors come from a girl aged 5-17 years with multiple sclerosis. CDR3s include the opening cysteine and the closing phenylalanine or tryptophan. The D gene is left open where the match is weak. Size is omitted from some rows. Given values are once, few, many or a class for expanded clones.

clone_size,v_call,j_call,d_call,cdr3_nt,cdr3_aa
NA,TRBV28,TRBJ1-2,NA,TGTGCCAGCAATTTAGACTATGGCTACACCTTC,CASNLDYGYTF
NA,TRBV12-3/TRBV12-4,TRBJ2-1,TRBD2,TGTGCCAGCAGACCTAAGAGCGGGAGCGGCTACAATGAGCAGTTCTTC,CASRPKSGSGYNEQFF
NA,TRBV28,TRBJ2-1,TRBD2,TGTGCCAGCAGTCCGCGACTAGCGCCCTACAATGTGCAGTTCTTC,CASSPRLAPYNVQFF
few,TRBV20-1,TRBJ2-5,NA,TGCAGTGCTACCGAATCCCAAGAGACCCAGTACTTC,CSATESQETQYF
few,TRBV11-1,TRBJ2-7,TRBD1,TGTGCCAGCAAAGGAAGAACAGGGGAGTACGAGCAGTACTTC,CASKGRTGEYEQYF
NA,TRBV5-5,TRBJ2-1,NA,TGTGCCAGCAGCCTGGATACAAACAATGAGCAGTTCTTC,CASSLDTNNEQFF
NA,TRBV7-3,TRBJ2-7,TRBD1,TGTGTCAGCAGCCCAGACAGGGTCTACGAGCAGTACTTC,CVSSPDRVYEQYF
NA,TRBV12-3/TRBV12-4,TRBJ1-1,NA,TGTGCCAGCAGGCTCCGGGACACCGAAAACACTGAAGCTTTCTTT,CASRLRDTENTEAFF
NA,TRBV29-1,TRBJ2-4,NA,TGCAGCGTTGGGACAGTATTAGCCAAAAACATTCAGTACTTC,CSVGTVLAKNIQYF
few,TRBV20-1,TRBJ1-4,NA,TGCAGTGCTAGAGACCGACAGGCCTATAATGAAAAACTGTTTTTT,CSARDRQAYNEKLFF
NA,TRBV5-1,TRBJ2-3,NA,TGCGCCAGCAGCTTCCAACAGAGCACAGATACGCAGTATTTT,CASSFQQSTDTQYF
few,TRBV5-1,TRBJ2-1,TRBD2,TGCGCCAGCAGCCCGATCCAACTAGCGGGAGCCATGAATGAGCAGTTCTTC,CASSPIQLAGAMNEQFF
NA,TRBV7-9,TRBJ2-7,TRBD2,TGTGCCAGCAGCCACCCGGGGAGGGGACTAACCTACGAGCAGTACTTC,CASSHPGRGLTYEQYF
many,TRBV20-1,TRBJ2-5,NA,TGCAGTGCCTCCGGGTGGGCTAGACAAGAGACCCAGTACTTC,CSASGWARQETQYF